Below, one TCR beta chain is given with its context. This entry is derived from a study of blood T cell repertoires in COVID-19. On the study more broadly: Cohort 3 donors were reported recovered after two negative PCRs, clearance, or symptom resolution. T cells, B-cell-depleted T cells, or PBMCs supplied cDNA or gDNA. COVID-19 samples from acute and convalescent phases originated in the United States, Italy and Spain.

Cohorts were assigned according to the clinical history that participants reported. The assay was immunoSEQ multiplex PCR, and TCRdb's table has in-frame clones only and misses some. The repertoire consists of some 200,000 clones, with roughly 91% occurring once and the leading ten covering roughly 7.2%. Germline loops: CDR1 MDHEN, CDR2 SYDVKM. The CDR3 runs 16 residues. The V gene end was trimmed by 5 bases and the J gene end by 1 base; junction bases not matched to a gene: 8. The receptor comes from a man under 40 in a cohort exposed to, infected with or recovered from COVID-19 (not recorded which). The source material was PBMCs or T cells enriched from blood (not recorded which). V gene TRBV28 combines with J gene TRBJ1-1; TRBD1 matches at 9 bases. CDR3 loop: CASSPLRQGGNTEAFF. CDR3 in DNA: TGTGCCAGCAGTCCCCTAAGACAGGGGGGGAACACTGAAGCTTTCTTT.